This T cell receptor beta chain was identified during a study of response to subunit inactivated influenza vaccine. Study-wide points: New T cells are recruited in small numbers by each seasonal influenza vaccination, according to the authors' suggestion.

Trimming cost V 5 bases and J 0 bases; bases outside gene matches: 7. This CDR3 is built from 16 residues. CDR1 is SGHRS and CDR2 is YFSETQ in the germline V gene. Worth noting for this clonotype: Its antigen remains unidentified.

TCRdb itself ran the RT-PCR reads through MiXCR, one entry per CDR3 protein. The table shows around 540,000 distinct CDR3 sequences, with approximately 10% occurring only once. The sequence came from a middle-aged man who received an inactivated influenza vaccine. The chain carries TRBV5-1 and TRBJ2-5; 10 bases map to TRBD1. This material consisted of PBMCs from blood, taken on the day of vaccination. The CDR3: CASSNRDRGYQETQYF. In DNA, the CDR3 is TGCGCCAGCAGTAACCGGGACAGGGGATACCAAGAGACCCAGTACTTC.